Following are 20 T cell receptor beta chains from one sample sequenced in a study of shared clonotypes between healthy human individuals (TCRdb year 2020). Libraries came from the immunoSEQ multiplex PCR assay. This immuneACCESS table, as held by TCRdb, lists in-frame sequences with V and J called but not all clones. Of the missing ones, under half trace to an unresolved V gene in checked studies; the others have no known cause. For this sample the table gives millions of clones, of which 90% to 95% were detected only once. The top ten clonotypes cover roughly 0.13% of the sample. Sequencing was carried out using naive CD4+ T cells sorted from blood. Taken with the paper, the label for cell subset or site translates to: CD45RA+ positively selected. These receptors came from a man younger than 30 in good health.

The CDR3 reads CASSSQGIATNEKLFF. DNA of the CDR3: TGTGCCAGCAGTTCACAGGGGATAGCAACTAATGAAAAACTGTTTTTT. The chain couples TRBV7-8 to TRBJ1-4; 7 nucleotides match TRBD1. Germline V lookup: CDR1 SGHVS, CDR2 FQNEAQ. Trimming at V came to 6 bases and at J to 0 bases, leaving 7 bases not matched to a gene. The CDR3 length is 16 residues.

V is TRBV5-6 and J is TRBJ1-2; 7 bases agree with TRBD1. The CDR3 runs 14 residues. In germline, CDR1 is SGHDT, CDR2 YYEEEE. Trimming took 5 bases from V and 10 from J; bases not matched to a gene: 14. Written as DNA, the CDR3 is TGTGCCAGCAGATTATCCGGGACAGAAATTTTCTACACCTTC. Translating it yields CASRLSGTEIFYTF.

Details on this clone: In the same sample, other DNA sequences code for this CDR3. This rearrangement joins TRBV29-1 to TRBJ2-3; weak D call: TRBD2 (5 bases). This CDR3 is built from 13 residues. The V gene lost 1 base and the J gene lost 3 bases, with 8 bases spanning the gap. Germline lookup yields CDR1 SQVTM and CDR2 ANQGSEA. CDR3: CSVEGPGTDTQYF. The CDR3 DNA reads as TGCAGCGTTGAAGGACCGGGGACAGATACGCAGTATTTT.

The chain has TRBV5-1 and TRBJ1-2; D is uncertain. The ends were cut back, 4 bases at V and 4 bases at J, with 8 bases in the middle. The V gene's germline CDR1 is SGHRS and CDR2 YFSETQ. This CDR3 is built from 12 residues. This chain's CDR3 is CASSQEGYGYTF. CDR3 DNA: TGCGCCAGCAGCCAGGAAGGCTATGGCTACACCTTC.

Note on this clone: Other DNA sequences within the sample encode an identical CDR3. The chain is built from TRBV28 and TRBJ1-5; possibly TRBD1 for D (5 bases). Germline V lookup: CDR1 MDHEN, CDR2 SYDVKM. This CDR3 contains 15 residues. V lost 3 bases and J 0 bases, leaving 9 bases between the germline ends. The CDR3, as DNA: TGTGCCAGCAGTTTGAGGGGCTTTAGCAATCAGCCCCAGCATTTT. It specifies CASSLRGFSNQPQHF.

The chain employs TRBV7-9 and TRBJ1-1; D perhaps matches TRBD1 (6 bases). V shed 4 bases and J shed 1 base, with 16 bases lying between them. CDR1 SEHNR and CDR2 FQNEAQ come from the germline V gene (reference sequence). The CDR3 is made up of 16 amino acids. The CDR3 here is CASSSPWNRENTEAFF. Here the CDR3 DNA reads TGTGCCAGCAGCTCCCCCTGGAACAGGGAGAACACTGAAGCTTTCTTT. The full variable domain, rest sourced from reference TRBV7-9 and TRBJ1-1, is DTGVSQNPRHKITKRGQNVTFRCDPISEHNRLYWYRQTLGQGPEFLTYFQNEAQLEKSRLLSDRFSAERPKGSFSTLEIQRTEQGDSAMYLCASSSPWNRENTEAFFGQGTRLTVV.

The V and J genes are TRBV5-1 and TRBJ2-1; 7 bases line up with TRBD2. V lost 0 bases and J lost 7; bases outside the gene matches: 4. Germline V CDR1 and CDR2: SGHRS, YFSETQ. The CDR3 is 14 residues long. CDR3 protein: CASSLEGLGNEQFF. Written as DNA, the CDR3 is TGCGCCAGCAGCTTGGAAGGACTAGGGAATGAGCAGTTCTTC.

The chain couples TRBV28 to TRBJ1-2; TRBD1 agrees at 8 bases. The CDR3 covers 14 residues. V lost 7 bases and J lost 1; bases outside the gene matches: 5. CDR1 is MDHEN, CDR2 SYDVKM, per germline. In DNA, the CDR3 is TGTGCCAGCACGGCAGGGGGCATTAACTATGGCTACACCTTC. As protein: CASTAGGINYGYTF.

This chain links TRBV10-3 with TRBJ2-6; D is possibly TRBD1 or TRBD2 (5 bases each). Per germline, CDR1 ENHRY and CDR2 SYGVKD. V gave up 10 bases and J gave up 4 bases, with 23 bases separating them. The CDR3 spans 17 residues. CDR3 bases: TGTGCCACCTCTGAGGGCAGGGTGTTGAACGGGGCCAACGTCCTGACTTTC. It is translated as CATSEGRVLNGANVLTF.

The V call is TRBV27, the J call TRBJ1-4; D not certain. Trimming took 7 bases from V and 1 from J, leaving 10 bases between them. Germline CDR1 MNHEY, CDR2 SMNVEV (reference sequence). The CDR3 has 14 amino acids. CDR3 amino acids: CASTDWGTNEKLFF. The CDR3 nucleotides are TGTGCCAGCACCGACTGGGGAACTAATGAAAAACTGTTTTTT.

In its sample, this clone was seen once. The chain joins TRBV2 to TRBJ1-5, with D possibly being TRBD1 (5 bases). Germline V gene sequence: CDR1 SNHLY, CDR2 FYNNEI. This CDR3 contains 15 residues. Trimming pared 3 bases from V and 0 bases from J, leaving 9 bases between. The DNA for the CDR3 is TGTGCCAGCAGTGATTTGGGACTTAGCAATCAGCCCCAGCATTTT. This translates into CASSDLGLSNQPQHF.

The chain recombines TRBV15 with TRBJ1-1; D is undetermined. The ends were cut back, 1 base at V and 3 bases at J, with 12 bases in the middle. CDR3 length: 15 amino acids. CDR1 and CDR2 (germline): LNHNV, YYDKDF (reference sequence). The CDR3 nucleotides read TGTGCCACCAGCAGAGTCGACCGAGGGTACACTGAAGCTTTCTTT. As protein: CATSRVDRGYTEAFF.

This clone was counted once. V gene TRBV7-2 combines with J gene TRBJ2-1; D is possibly TRBD2 (6 bases). Per germline, CDR1 SGHTA and CDR2 FQGNSA. V shed 6 bases and J shed 6 bases, with 18 bases lying between them. CDR3 length equals 15 residues. The CDR3 loop reads CASSHAKRAFNEQFF. The CDR3 DNA reads TGTGCCAGCAGTCATGCCAAGCGGGCCTTCAATGAGCAGTTCTTC.

This chain connects TRBV30 to TRBJ1-6; no reliable D call. The CDR3 length is 15 residues. Germline V gene sequence: CDR1 GTSNPN, CDR2 SVGIG (reference sequence). V lost 1 base and J lost 1, with 8 bases in between. This CDR3 is CAWSEAGSYNSPLHF. The DNA of the CDR3 is TGTGCCTGGAGTGAAGCGGGTTCCTATAATTCACCCCTCCACTTT.

The rearrangement uses TRBV9 and TRBJ2-7; 7 nucleotides line up with TRBD1. Germline V lookup: CDR1 SGDLS, CDR2 YYNGEE. Losses at the gene ends were 2 bases for V and 3 bases for J; bases not matched to a gene: 8. CDR3 length: 15 amino acids. The CDR3 loop is CASSVTSAGGYEQYF. In nucleotides, the CDR3 is TGTGCCAGCAGCGTGACCTCCGCAGGGGGCTACGAGCAGTACTTC. Combining the CDR3 with reference TRBV9 and TRBJ2-7 gives the whole variable domain DSGVTQTPKHLITATGQRVTLRCSPRSGDLSVYWYQQSLDQGLQFLIQYYNGEERAKGNILERFSAQQFPDLHSELNLSSLELGDSALYFCASSVTSAGGYEQYFGPGTRLTVT.

The chain employs TRBV5-5 and TRBJ2-7, with TRBD1 identical over 7 bases. Germline V gene data show CDR1 as SGHKS and CDR2 as YYEKEE (reference sequence). The V gene end was trimmed by 6 bases and the J gene end by 3 bases; junction bases not matched to a gene: 15. CDR3 length: 16 amino acids. The DNA of the CDR3 is TGTGCCAGCACAATCAATTCAGGGGGAAAGGTCTACGAGCAGTACTTC. This codes for CASTINSGGKVYEQYF.

As to this clone: Other DNA sequences of this sample code for an identical CDR3. The chain employs TRBV11-2 and TRBJ2-2; D is uncertain. Germline V lookup: CDR1 SGHAT, CDR2 FQNNGV. CDR3 length: 13 residues. Deletions cut 4 bases from V and 5 bases from J, with 8 bases between. In DNA form, the CDR3 reads TGTGCCAGCAGCTCCCCCCGAACCGGGGAGCTGTTTTTT. This encodes CASSSPRTGELFF.

This rearrangement joins TRBV14 to TRBJ2-4; possibly TRBD1 for D (6 bases). The germline V gene has CDR1 SGHDN and CDR2 FVKESK. The length of the CDR3 is 12 residues. The V end lost 4 bases, the J end lost 12 bases, and 13 bases lay between the germline ends. CDR3 in amino acids: CASSRQTGYQYF. The CDR3, as DNA: TGTGCCAGCAGCCGTCAAACAGGGTATCAGTACTTC.

On this clone itself: This could be a read error, since a much larger clone is one nucleotide away. In the same sample, other DNA sequences code for this CDR3. The chain joins TRBV10-3 to TRBJ1-1; TRBD1 matches at 7 bases. Germline loops: CDR1 ENHRY, CDR2 SYGVKD. The CDR3 totals 16 residues. The DNA for the CDR3 is TGTGCCATTAGTGAGTCGTCCCCAGGGGGACGCACTGAAGCTTTCTTT. The encoded protein is CAISESSPGGRTEAFF.

This clone has only a few counts. Other nucleotide sequences from this sample produce the same CDR3. The rearrangement joins TRBV19 to TRBJ1-6, with a tentative D call TRBD1 (6 bases). The CDR3 loop spans 14 amino acids. Trimming shortened V by 10 bases and J by 9 bases, and 19 bases separated the two germline ends. The germline gives CDR1 LNHDA, CDR2 SQIVND (reference sequence). The CDR3 reads CATNEGGKSSPLHF. CDR3 nucleotides: TGTGCCACCAATGAGGGGGGAAAGAGTTCACCCCTCCACTTT.